This entry lists 9 T cell receptor beta chains sequenced from one sample in a study of beta chain features in type 1 diabetes. Study-wide findings and caveats: When Type 1 diabetes patients were examined, their TCRB CDR3s proved moderately but significantly shorter in all four CD4+ subsets.

Antigens of these TCRs are unknown. Reverse transcription of all isolated RNA meant that expressed TCRB transcripts were sequenced. Generated by immunoSEQ multiplex PCR, the TCRdb table keeps only in-frame clones and is missing some. The sample shows some 120,000 clones, around 15% of them seen only once. The source material was central memory CD4+ T cells from blood. The receptors originated from a man aged 18 to 29 with type 1 diabetes.

The rearrangement links TRBV6-1 to TRBJ2-4; possibly TRBD1 for D (5 bases). Per germline, CDR1 MNHNS and CDR2 SASEGT. CDR3 size: 14 residues. Trimming cost V 2 bases and J 4 bases, with 9 bases left between them. The CDR3 is CASSEQDRKNIQYF. CDR3 nucleotide sequence: TGTGCCAGCAGTGAACAAGACAGAAAAAACATTCAGTACTTC.

This clone has a count of ten or more. The chain is built from TRBV29-1 and TRBJ2-1; TRBD2 aligns across 12 bases. Germline V gives CDR1 SQVTM, CDR2 ANQGSEA. The CDR3 totals 17 residues. V was clipped by 5 bases and J by 0 bases; unmatched bases: 8. This CDR3 reads CSVHPASGGGSYNEQFF. CDR3 DNA: TGCAGCGTTCACCCCGCTAGCGGGGGGGGCTCCTACAATGAGCAGTTCTTC.

The chain recombines TRBV2 with TRBJ2-5; TRBD1 or TRBD2 may be the D gene (5 bases each). The DNA end lines up better with TRBJ2-7; the J call may be wrong. The CDR3 has 13 amino acids. In germline, CDR1 is SNHLY, CDR2 FYNNEI. The CDR3 region is CARGRGRTYEQYF. In DNA form, the CDR3 reads TGTGCCAGGGGAAGGGGACGGACCTACGAGCAGTACTTC.

This chain uses TRBV9 with TRBJ1-2; TRBD1 matches at 7 bases. Germline CDR1 is SGDLS and CDR2 is YYNGEE. The CDR3 consists of 15 residues. V trimming: 0 bases; J trimming: 2 bases; junction bases outside the gene matches: 4. In nucleotides, the CDR3 is TGTGCCAGCAGCGTAGAGCCGACAGGGAACTATGGCTACACCTTC. It yields the protein CASSVEPTGNYGYTF.

The chain uses TRBV18 and TRBJ2-6, with 8 bases aligning to TRBD1. The ends lost 3 bases at V and 4 bases at J; junction bases unmatched: 8. The CDR3 extends over 17 amino acids. In germline, CDR1 is KGHSH, CDR2 LQKENI. For the CDR3, the DNA is TGTGCCAGCTCACCCTTCCAGGGGGCGGAAGGGGCCAACGTCCTGACTTTC. Translating gives CASSPFQGAEGANVLTF.

The chain has TRBV29-1 and TRBJ1-5; possible D gene TRBD1, 6 bases. V lost 6 bases and J lost 6, with 15 bases in between. Germline CDR1 is SQVTM and CDR2 is ANQGSEA. The CDR3 length is 13 residues. CDR3 protein: CSVGMGGGQPQHF. As DNA, the CDR3 is TGCAGCGTCGGTATGGGGGGCGGTCAGCCCCAGCATTTT.

V gene TRBV7-6 combines with J gene TRBJ1-5; D is uncertain. V was pared by 4 bases and J by 7 bases, with 20 bases between. Germline V gene sequence: CDR1 SGHVS, CDR2 FNYEAQ. The length of the CDR3 is 16 residues. CDR3 nucleotide sequence: TGTGCCAGCAGCTCCGGAGGGATGCTGCAATCCCAGCCCCAGCATTTT. Translation: CASSSGGMLQSQPQHF. Together with reference TRBV7-6 and TRBJ1-5, the CDR3 gives the full variable domain: GAGVSQSPRYKVTKRGQDVALRCDPISGHVSLYWYRQALGQGPEFLTYFNYEAQQDKSGLPNDRFSAERPEGSISTLTIQRTEQRDSAMYRCASSSGGMLQSQPQHFGDGTRLSIL.

This clone was found a few times. The same CDR3 can be traced to other DNA sequences in this sample. This sequence joins TRBV29-1 and TRBJ2-1; TRBD2 agrees at 15 bases. The J segment lost 8 bases and the V segment lost 5 bases, leaving 4 bases of the junction unmatched. CDR1 and CDR2 (germline): SQVTM, ANQGSEA. This CDR3 region has 14 residues. The CDR3 DNA follows: TGCAGCGTTTTGGGACTAGCGGGAGGCGATGAGCAGTTCTTC. Translated, it gives CSVLGLAGGDEQFF.

This clone has more than one count but fewer than ten. This chain uses TRBV5-1 with TRBJ1-1; 8 nucleotides line up with TRBD1. V was pared by 3 bases and J by 1 base, with 5 bases of the junction left unmatched. There are 15 residues in the CDR3. Germline assignment: CDR1 SGHRS and CDR2 YFSETQ. This CDR3 is CASSWEGQGNTEAFF. DNA for the CDR3: TGCGCCAGCAGCTGGGAAGGACAGGGGAACACTGAAGCTTTCTTT. The complete variable domain, with remaining parts taken from reference TRBV5-1 and TRBJ1-1, reads KAGVTQTPRYLIKTRGQQVTLSCSPISGHRSVSWYQQTPGQGLQFLFEYFSETQRNKGNFPGRFSGRQFSNSRSEMNVSTLELGDSALYLCASSWEGQGNTEAFFGQGTRLTVV.